A selection of T cell receptor beta chains follows, all from one sample in a study of blood T cell repertoires in COVID-19. TCRdb's copy holds only in-frame clones and misses some; the assay was immunoSEQ multiplex PCR. The table lists roughly 69,000 clones, about 90% of them singletons, with approximately 4.7% in the top ten. Sequencing was carried out using peripheral blood. These receptors all stem from a man aged 45 to 65 with active COVID-19. Both conserved end residues are part of each CDR3. D genes are given only for firm matches. Clone size is stated in some rows and not others, as once, few, many or a class when expanded.

D: TRBD1; size: NA; V: TRBV28; J: TRBJ1-2; CDR3: CASRDGQGMSGYTF; DNA: TGTGCCAGCAGGGATGGACAGGGTATGAGTGGCTACACCTTC
D: NA; size: NA; V: TRBV5-4; J: TRBJ2-5; CDR3: CASSLAQRQETQYF; DNA: TGTGCCAGCAGCTTGGCACAGAGACAAGAGACCCAGTACTTC
D: NA; size: NA; V: TRBV7-2; J: TRBJ2-1; CDR3: CASSLVLSPNEQFF; DNA: TGTGCCAGCAGCTTAGTTCTCAGTCCCAATGAGCAGTTCTTC
D: TRBD1; size: NA; V: TRBV7-8; J: TRBJ1-6; CDR3: CASSSTGGSPLHF; DNA: TGTGCCAGCAGCTCGACAGGGGGTTCACCCCTCCACTTT
D: NA; size: once; V: TRBV30; J: TRBJ1-6; CDR3: CAGRQGTQLNSPLHF; DNA: TGTGCCGGACGCCAGGGGACACAACTTAATTCACCCCTCCACTTT
D: TRBD1; size: NA; V: TRBV12-5; J: TRBJ2-3; CDR3: CASGRGTGASTDTQYF; DNA: TGTGCTAGTGGACGTGGGACAGGGGCTAGCACAGATACGCAGTATTTT
D: NA; size: NA; V: TRBV29-1; J: TRBJ1-4; CDR3: CSYRVREKLFF; DNA: TGCAGCTACAGGGTGCGTGAAAAACTGTTTTTT
D: TRBD1; size: NA; V: TRBV29-1; J: TRBJ2-5; CDR3: CSDNSGTGGAGTQYF; DNA: TGCAGCGACAATTCCGGGACAGGGGGCGCGGGGACCCAGTACTTC
D: NA; size: NA; V: TRBV24-1; J: TRBJ2-5; CDR3: CATSDLRAGGETQYF; DNA: TGTGCCACCAGTGATTTGAGGGCAGGGGGGGAGACCCAGTACTTC
D: NA; size: NA; V: TRBV7-2; J: TRBJ2-1; CDR3: CASSFQGFSYNEQFF; DNA: TGTGCCAGCAGCTTTCAGGGGTTTTCCTACAATGAGCAGTTCTTC
D: TRBD2; size: NA; V: TRBV6-2/TRBV6-3; J: TRBJ2-5; CDR3: CASSSYGRAQETQYF; DNA: TGTGCCAGCAGCTCCTACGGGAGGGCTCAAGAGACCCAGTACTTC
D: TRBD1; size: NA; V: TRBV27; J: TRBJ1-6; CDR3: CASRGDREFYNSPLHF; DNA: TGTGCCAGCAGGGGGGACAGGGAGTTTTATAATTCACCCCTCCACTTT
D: TRBD1; size: NA; V: TRBV28; J: TRBJ2-1; CDR3: CASTQQGSSYNEQFF; DNA: TGTGCCAGCACGCAACAGGGGAGCTCCTACAATGAGCAGTTCTTC
D: NA; size: NA; V: TRBV5-8; J: TRBJ1-2; CDR3: CASSFNAVLFYGYTF; DNA: TGTGCCAGCAGCTTCAACGCAGTCCTTTTCTATGGCTACACCTTC
D: TRBD1; size: NA; V: TRBV7-9; J: TRBJ2-1; CDR3: CASSGTGTGIGEQFF; DNA: TGTGCCAGCAGCGGTACCGGGACAGGTATCGGGGAGCAGTTCTTC
D: NA; size: once; V: TRBV5-6; J: TRBJ2-5; CDR3: CASSLWGGPETQYF; DNA: TGTGCCAGCAGCTTGTGGGGAGGTCCGGAGACCCAGTACTTC
D: NA; size: few; V: TRBV6-1; J: TRBJ2-3; CDR3: CASSEVWSTDTQYF; DNA: TGTGCCAGCAGTGAAGTATGGAGTACTGATACGCAGTATTTT
D: TRBD1; size: NA; V: TRBV7-6; J: TRBJ2-7; CDR3: CASSPGTGVRYEQYF; DNA: TGTGCCAGCAGCCCCGGGACAGGGGTTCGGTACGAGCAGTACTTC
D: NA; size: NA; V: TRBV5-8; J: TRBJ2-7; CDR3: CATYGWDNLSSEQYF; DNA: TGTGCCACGTATGGATGGGACAACCTCTCTTCCGAGCAGTACTTC
D: TRBD2; size: NA; V: TRBV2; J: TRBJ2-1; CDR3: CASRALAGVRNEQFF; DNA: TGTGCCAGCAGAGCCCTAGCGGGAGTGCGCAATGAGCAGTTCTTC
D: TRBD1; size: few; V: TRBV6-2/TRBV6-3; J: TRBJ2-7; CDR3: CASSYSDRGEQYF; DNA: TGTGCCAGCAGTTACTCGGACAGGGGCGAGCAGTACTTC
D: TRBD1; size: NA; V: TRBV7-2; J: TRBJ1-3; CDR3: CASSLGGQGISGNTIYF; DNA: TGTGCCAGCAGCTTAGGGGGACAGGGTATATCTGGAAACACCATATATTTT
D: NA; size: NA; V: TRBV12-2; J: TRBJ1-5; CDR3: CASRQTESIGQPQHF; DNA: TGTGCAAGTCGCCAAACCGAATCGATCGGTCAGCCCCAGCATTTT
D: TRBD1; size: NA; V: TRBV6-2/TRBV6-3; J: TRBJ1-2; CDR3: CASSSYRGLSYGYTF; DNA: TGTGCCAGCAGTTCATACAGGGGGCTGTCCTATGGCTACACCTTC
D: NA; size: NA; V: TRBV7-9; J: TRBJ2-7; CDR3: CASSLVSSSAYEQYF; DNA: TGTGCCAGCAGCTTAGTCTCTAGTAGCGCCTACGAGCAGTACTTC
D: NA; size: NA; V: TRBV7-9; J: TRBJ2-7; CDR3: CASSVVYEQYF; DNA: TGTGCCAGCAGCGTCGTTTACGAGCAGTACTTC
D: TRBD1; size: NA; V: TRBV5-5; J: TRBJ2-5; CDR3: CASSGQGAYQETQYF; DNA: TGTGCCAGCAGCGGACAGGGTGCGTACCAAGAGACCCAGTACTTC
D: NA; size: NA; V: TRBV19; J: TRBJ2-7; CDR3: CASRLTTVSYEQYF; DNA: TGTGCCAGTAGGTTGACGACAGTCTCCTACGAGCAGTACTTC
D: NA; size: NA; V: TRBV7-2; J: TRBJ1-5; CDR3: CASSAGGVLGQPQHF; DNA: TGTGCCAGCAGCGCTGGGGGGGTCCTTGGTCAGCCCCAGCATTTT
D: NA; size: NA; V: TRBV5-4; J: TRBJ2-1; CDR3: CASSPFVLSGSNEQFF; DNA: TGTGCCAGCAGCCCTTTCGTTCTCTCGGGTAGCAATGAGCAGTTCTTC
D: TRBD1; size: NA; V: TRBV28; J: TRBJ1-2; CDR3: CASSIQGEANYGYTF; DNA: TGTGCCAGCAGTATTCAGGGGGAAGCTAACTATGGCTACACCTTC
D: TRBD2; size: few; V: TRBV5-1; J: TRBJ2-6; CDR3: CASSLALAIPGANVLTF; DNA: TGCGCCAGCAGCTTGGCACTAGCGATTCCTGGGGCCAACGTCCTGACTTTC
D: NA; size: NA; V: TRBV12-3/TRBV12-4; J: TRBJ1-2; CDR3: CASNPWRGGYTF; DNA: TGTGCCAGCAACCCTTGGCGAGGGGGCTACACCTTC
D: NA; size: once; V: TRBV29-1; J: TRBJ2-7; CDR3: CSVGQGISYEQYF; DNA: TGCAGCGTTGGGCAGGGTATAAGCTACGAGCAGTACTTC
D: NA; size: NA; V: TRBV6-1; J: TRBJ2-1; CDR3: CASSEGVSGNEQFF; DNA: TGTGCCAGCAGTGAAGGGGTTAGCGGCAATGAACAGTTCTTC
D: NA; size: NA; V: TRBV11-3; J: TRBJ1-1; CDR3: CASSLVRGGNTEAFF; DNA: TGTGCCAGCAGCTTAGTCCGGGGAGGGAACACTGAAGCTTTCTTT
D: NA; size: NA; V: TRBV5-1; J: TRBJ1-1; CDR3: CASSLVRGRDTEAFF; DNA: TGCGCCAGCAGCTTGGTAAGGGGCCGGGACACTGAAGCTTTCTTT
D: TRBD1; size: NA; V: TRBV19; J: TRBJ1-1; CDR3: CASSIDRVVTEAFF; DNA: TGTGCCAGTAGTATCGACAGGGTGGTTACTGAAGCTTTCTTT
D: NA; size: NA; V: TRBV2; J: TRBJ2-5; CDR3: CASSDRRGGQETQYF; DNA: TGTGCCAGCAGTGATAGGAGGGGGGGCCAAGAGACCCAGTACTTC
D: NA; size: NA; V: TRBV3-1/TRBV3-2; J: TRBJ1-5; CDR3: CASSPSISNQPQHF; DNA: TGTGCCAGCAGCCCCAGTATTAGCAATCAGCCCCAGCATTTT
D: NA; size: few; V: TRBV5-1; J: TRBJ2-5; CDR3: CASSLAGLETQYF; DNA: TGCGCCAGCAGCTTGGCCGGGTTGGAGACCCAGTACTTC
D: NA; size: NA; V: TRBV2; J: TRBJ1-5; CDR3: CASGGGVSNQPQHF; DNA: TGTGCCAGCGGAGGGGGGGTCAGCAATCAGCCCCAGCATTTT
D: NA; size: NA; V: TRBV7-2; J: TRBJ2-7; CDR3: CASSLYTTYEQYF; DNA: TGTGCCAGCAGCTTATACACGACCTACGAGCAGTACTTC
D: NA; size: NA; V: TRBV12-3/TRBV12-4; J: TRBJ2-7; CDR3: CASSLDYLYEQYF; DNA: TGTGCCAGCAGTTTAGACTACCTCTACGAGCAGTACTTC
D: NA; size: NA; V: TRBV12-3/TRBV12-4; J: TRBJ2-5; CDR3: CASSPTRETQYF; DNA: TGTGCCAGCAGCCCAACCCGGGAGACCCAGTACTTC
D: NA; size: NA; V: TRBV2; J: TRBJ2-1; CDR3: CASSESPRTEQFF; DNA: TGTGCCAGCAGTGAGTCTCCCAGAACTGAGCAGTTCTTC
D: TRBD2; size: NA; V: TRBV4-2; J: TRBJ2-1; CDR3: CASSQPFLAGGLEQFF; DNA: TGTGCCAGCAGCCAACCTTTTCTAGCGGGAGGGCTAGAGCAGTTCTTC
D: NA; size: NA; V: TRBV9; J: TRBJ1-1; CDR3: CASSRSDMNTEAFF; DNA: TGTGCCAGCAGCCGTTCGGACATGAACACTGAAGCTTTCTTT
D: NA; size: once; V: TRBV3-1/TRBV3-2; J: TRBJ1-5; CDR3: CASSQEGGQPQHF; DNA: TGTGCCAGCAGCCAGGAAGGGGGTCAGCCCCAGCATTTT
D: NA; size: NA; V: TRBV5-4; J: TRBJ2-1; CDR3: CASSLLQGSSFF; DNA: TGTGCCAGCAGCTTATTACAGGGTAGCTCGTTCTTC